Detailed here is one T cell receptor beta chain. Which antigen it targets is not known. No per-base quality is available; no much larger clone lies one base away. This sample is part of a study of blood T cells in healthy people across ages (dated by TCRdb to the mid-2010s). Broadly, across the study: Template switching captured roughly one uniquely barcoded TCR beta cDNA molecule per two T cells in model experiments. To track age-related changes in TCR beta repertoire diversity, the study relied on deep sequencing normalized with unique cDNA molecular identifiers. The donors were split into four age groups: young (average about 15 years), middle-aged (around 40), aged (more than 60) and long-lived (approximately 80). To avoid experimental bias, donors of different ages were randomly spread across the sequencing lanes. The study analyzed two additional independent replicas of 1 million unique cDNA reads from the same blood draw for two donors, one aged 18 to 30 and one aged 80 or older. Broad study findings and their caveats: Since profiling was done on bulk unsorted PBMCs, naive and antigen-experienced compartments could not be conclusively compared. Total diversity estimates from one million sequenced T cells were considered lower bounds and underestimates. Observed TCR beta diversity per million T cells fell roughly linearly with age, and a significant reduction was already apparent by age around 40. Compared with the aged group, more naive CD4+ T cells, fewer expanded clones and increased TCR diversity were shown by the long-lived group, suggesting age selection. A strong correlation was found between observed TCR beta diversity and the percentage of naive T cells measured by flow cytometry. The CMV infection status of donors was not known, potentially confounding age-related changes in expanded clonotypes.

The CDR3, from cysteine to phenylalanine, totals 15 residues. Only CDR3 DNA is held: 45 bases, read in frame from base 1. CDR1 and CDR2 are read off the germline V gene as SGHRS and YFSETQ. The junction carries 9 bases between V and J, which are trimmed by 0 bases and 2 bases respectively. The approximately 40 donors, aged about 6 to 95 years, were systemically healthy Caucasian individuals from Russia. Ten milliliters of peripheral blood were drawn from each donor into EDTA-treated Vacutainer tubes. Ficoll-Paque density-gradient centrifugation was used to isolate PBMCs, with at least 6 million obtained per sample. Total RNA was extracted from PBMCs with Trizol reagent, with at least 6 micrograms obtained per sample. For every donor, flow cytometry on a PBMC aliquot measured the percentage of naive CD45RAhigh/CD27high T cells. Receptor amplification or capture employed 5' RACE. The instrument was an Illumina HiSeq 2500. A second roughly 6 to 12 cycle PCR used a sample-barcoded 5' primer and a J-beta primer mix. A unique molecular identifier was introduced onto each TCR beta cDNA molecule by a template-switch 5' adaptor carrying 12 random nucleotides. Each sample yielded at least 3 million CDR3-containing paired-end reads. First-strand cDNA was synthesized from all RNA with the Mint cDNA synthesis kit, primed by a TRBC-specific oligonucleotide. Following uracil-DNA glycosylase treatment, all cDNA underwent a first 18-cycle PCR with the universal primers M1SS and BC2_uni_R. The authors processed their data as follows. For normalization, 1 million high-quality reads were randomly selected from each sample, with every read carrying a distinct molecular identifier. Reads with shared molecular identifiers were discarded instead of being binned into consensus sequences. MiTCR, set to a Q25 quality threshold and the strictest error-elimination algorithm, was used for CDR3 identification, clonotype clustering and error correction. A nonparametric unseen species model using Euler transformation provided a lower-bound estimate of total TCR beta diversity. In TCRdb, the public reads were trimmed at Q25 with fastp and aligned with MiXCR, with productive beta chains retained. All rows with the same CDR3 protein become a single entry with the most common DNA and genes. The V and J calls come from TCRdb's annotation, not from the publication. The sample table contains some 1.5 million distinct CDR3 sequences; only one count was recorded for approximately 30% of them. 7.7% of the sample is held by the ten biggest clonotypes.

The V and J genes are TRBV5-1 and TRBJ2-1; the D gene cannot be named for sure. The TCR comes from a young woman in good health. Sequencing input: blood. The bases read TGCGCCAGCAGCTTGGAGGTGGCGGCCTACAATGAGCAGTTCTTC. Its protein is CASSLEVAAYNEQFF.